This T cell receptor (beta chain) was captured in a study of CD8+ T cells in alopecia areata. Study summary: By percentage of affected scalp area, the severity of treated patients was scored. General study findings and limits: Clonality exceeded that of normal scalp in lesional scalp, most notably in alopecia totalis/universalis.

This clone was detected a few times. Its specificity is not known. RNA extraction was followed by reverse transcription into cDNA, which acted as the sequencing template. The table came from immunoSEQ multiplex PCR; TCRdb's copy has only in-frame clones and leaves some out. The sample holds around 70,000 clones, 25% to 30% seen once. Treatment defined: oral pan-JAK inhibitor, 5-10 mg twice daily. CD4+ and CD8+ T cells were sorted from PBMCs stained for CD3, CD4 and CD8. V dropped 4 bases and J dropped 5 bases, with 12 bases sitting between them. The length of the CDR3 is 13 residues. Germline-derived CDR1 and CDR2 are MNHEY and SVGAGI.

Sample: CD8+ T cells sorted from blood, taken at week 4, from a patient treated with tofacitinib. This clonotype originated in a human donor with alopecia areata. The chain employs TRBV6-5 and TRBJ2-7, with a tentative D call TRBD2 (7 bases). CDR3 DNA sequence: TGTGCCAGCAGTTTCCGGGGGGCCCACGAGCAGTACTTC. This translates into CASSFRGAHEQYF.